The TCR beta chain under discussion was sequenced for a study of shared clonotypes between healthy human individuals. Overall study context: A donor's plate count was three for CD4 naive and three for CD4 memory; CD8 naive had two and CD8 memory one.

Some clones are missing from TCRdb's copy, which holds only in-frame ones; the method was immunoSEQ multiplex PCR. The table has a few million clones, more than 90% seen once. Germline CDR1 KGHSH, CDR2 LQKENI. Germline trimming cut 4 bases from V and 6 bases from J; bases unmatched to any gene: 4. The CDR3 is 15 residues long. This chain connects TRBV18 to TRBJ2-3; 13 bases fit TRBD2. What was sequenced was naive CD4+ T cells sorted from blood. Subset in this sample: CD45RA+ positively selected. The sequence was collected from a man between 18 and 35 years old in good health. CDR3 loop: CASSHGTSGTDTQYF. The CDR3 nucleotides are TGTGCCAGCTCACACGGGACTAGCGGGACGGATACGCAGTATTTT.